Described below is a single T cell receptor (beta chain) sequence and its context. This clone's antigen is unknown. The input lacks base qualities; no much larger clone sits a single base away. The cohort was made up of under 800 healthy bone marrow donors. At the time of sampling, all cohort members were nominally healthy, though unrecorded immune exposures were likely present. The donor was CMV seronegative and was included in the group of a few hundred seronegative cohort members. A peripheral blood sample was provided by each donor, and peripheral blood mononuclear cells were used for TCR beta sequencing. Genomic DNA extraction from the blood cell samples was performed with the Qiagen DNeasy Blood Extraction Kit. The library was obtained by the immunoSEQ multiplex PCR assay. A mixture of 60 forward primers for TCR Vbeta segments and 13 reverse primers for TCR Jbeta segments was used in the multiplex PCR. Amplification of the CDR3 region of rearranged TCR beta genes was performed with a multiplex PCR assay on genomic DNA. Amplified TCR beta libraries were sequenced as 87-base-pair reads on the Illumina HiSeq System. Per the authors' processing: A later analysis tallied 75 million to 85 million unique TCR beta chains across the 600 to 700 repertoires, and some 12 million of those chains were shared by two or more donors. Raw reads were error-corrected and collapsed into unique sequences with a nearest-neighbor algorithm that merged closely related sequences to remove PCR and sequencing errors. CDR3 sequences were aligned to IMGT reference sequences to assign V, D and J gene segments. For a sequence to be retained, a match of at least six nucleotides was required to both a V gene segment and a J gene segment. A rearrangement was called productive if the CDR3 had no stop codons and remained in frame with V and J, and every other rearrangement was called non-productive. CDR3 was defined according to IMGT convention as the region running from the second conserved V-encoded cysteine to the conserved J-encoded phenylalanine. Sequences without an unambiguous match to a single V gene segment were excluded from the earlier analysis of 450 to 650 of the donors. In an earlier analysis of 587 of the donors, V segments were called functional above 56.7% productive rearrangements and were called segregating when the between-donor standard deviation exceeded 5%. To diagnose cytomegalovirus status from the catalog of TCR beta chain sequences, a statistical classification framework was built. A later analysis assigned V and J genes by comparing TCR nucleotide sequences with IMGT/GENE-DB human TR gene sequences. A later analysis assigned CDR3 sequences and most-parsimonious VDJ recombination scenarios with the TCRdist pipeline. A later analysis defined each TCR beta chain by its CDR3 amino acid sequence plus V-gene family, and excluded reads lacking a unique V-gene family. A later analysis removed 592 highly shared, low-generation-probability nucleotide sequences to deal with suspected cross-contamination and a sequencing artifact. In a later analysis, a clonal expansion index for each public chain was calculated from normalized within-repertoire ranks of inferred template counts. A later analysis computed generation probabilities with a VDJ recombination model fitted to out-of-frame rearrangements, and checked the results against IGoR. In a later analysis, hypergeometric tests were used to score TCR-TCR, TCR-HLA and TCR-CMV co-occurrence, with a repertoire-size bias correction applied to TCR pairs. To estimate false discovery rates, a later analysis permuted the HLA or CMV assignments 20 times. In a later analysis, co-occurring TCRs were grouped with DBSCAN, and TCRdist sequence similarity was added when clustering was performed within HLA-allele-positive subsets. Repertoires with fewer than 30,000 or more than 120,000 public chains, plus five repertoires with anomalous nucleotide sharing, were excluded from co-occurrence clustering. As stored in TCRdb, this immuneACCESS dataset retains in-frame rearrangements with V and J assigned. A fraction of the clones does not appear; measured against another copy, unresolved V genes explain less than half of the discrepancy, and the remainder lacks a known reason. V and J calls and clone size are copied from that table; D and trimming were computed from the DNA. A total of roughly 100,000 clones appear in this sample, 75% to 85% of them only once. Jointly, the top ten make up about 6.3% of the sample.

This record belongs to a study of cytomegalovirus exposure and HLA in healthy donors (dated 2017 in TCRdb). For context, the study as a whole: An earlier analysis of about 560 of the donors reported approximately 280 Gb of sequence data and 117 million unique TCR beta sequences obtained from about 180 million T cells. Along with the approximately 670-subject first cohort, a separate validation cohort of over a hundred different subjects was used. On average, around 230,000 unique TCR beta nucleotide sequences were sequenced per donor among about 400 genotyped donors of the cohort, with roughly 18% of those sequences being non-productive. About five DR-DQ haplotypes were treated as single units for association and clustering because of strong linkage in the cohort. A later genetic analysis used genome-wide SNP genotypes for about 65% of the roughly 670 donors, treating that subset as a discovery cohort. Using immunosequencing, the study profiled T cell repertoires from around 670 subjects and related those repertoires to cytomegalovirus serostatus. Typing coverage varied by locus: about 620-630 donors for A, B, C, DRB1 and DQB1; roughly 500 for DQA1; around 570 for DPA1; approximately 450 for DPB1. An early release that covered more than 550 HLA-typed donors contained approximately 300 gigabases of sequencing data and 65 million to 100 million unique TCR sequences. An earlier analysis of fewer than 750 of the donors used high-throughput TCR beta sequencing to judge whether each TCR beta V gene segment behaved as functional or pseudogenic. HLA typing included class I and class II loci at four-digit resolution. In the later analysis, no new phenotypic data were used to find candidate immune exposures; instead, reliance was placed on TCR beta sequences and their occurrence across donors. The study combined high-throughput TCR immunosequencing, statistical association of individual TCRs with disease status, and machine learning to predict cytomegalovirus infection status. The study aimed to test whether signatures of past pathogen exposure could be identified by cataloging public T cell receptors. All discovery cohort repertoires had been generated using a single sequencing platform. Donor age, sex, ethnicity and CMV serostatus were compiled alongside the repertoire data. Among the approximately 400 genotyped donors, around 81% belonged to the genetic ancestry cluster associated with self-reported Caucasian donors. A later analysis re-analyzed previously published TCR beta repertoires from approximately 670 donors and added high-resolution HLA genotyping to study TCR occurrence patterns. Overall results and qualifications from the work: Linkage disequilibrium might explain the correlated functional status among segregating V segments, but an unknown experimental factor could not be excluded. A cluster of highly shared sequence variants was judged likely to be a technical artifact of the sequencing pipeline. A later analysis reported that several top co-occurrence clusters appeared linked to parvovirus B19, influenza, CMV and Epstein-Barr virus. A later analysis associated 15,000 or so TCR beta sequences with specific HLA alleles at a false discovery rate of 0.05. In a later analysis, HLA-associated TCR beta chains showed more clonal expansion and lower generation probabilities than non-associated chains that were equally common. Because HLA typing was missing for some donors at each locus, association tests included only the typed subset. In a later genetic analysis, a missense DCLRE1C variant was associated with V-gene and J-gene trimming of TCR beta chains, and the association was replicated in an independent cohort. It was suggested by the authors that the approach could potentially be generalized to other disease states and immunological phenotypes. Because counts were too low, roughly 16 rarely observed V segments, including chromosome 9 orphons, were left out of the earlier analysis of several hundred of the donors. A later analysis found that TCR association rates varied across HLA loci, with DRB1 alleles showing the most associated TCRs and HLA-C alleles the fewest. The study gave a list of about 160 TCR beta chains associated with cytomegalovirus. Most TCR sequences were observed very rarely across donors, whereas some public TCRs were present in many individuals. Some IMGT-functional V segments, including TRBV6-2 and TRBV6-3, could not be distinguished by the 87-base-pair reads and were therefore excluded. Assigning TCR associations to individual alleles was difficult when HLA alleles, especially DR and DQ, strongly co-occurred. Most CMV-associated TCR beta chains appeared to be HLA-restricted in a later analysis, and the HLA associations seemed to be driven largely by CMV exposure. The only immune exposure information available for the cohort was CMV serostatus. The classifier was reported to diagnose cytomegalovirus status with high specificity and sensitivity in both the original cohort and the validation cohort. In vitro tests confirmed that a few of the cytomegalovirus-associated TCR beta chains recognize cytomegalovirus antigens. A further reported finding was that TCR beta sequences accurately predicted the HLA-A and HLA-B alleles for most subjects in the first cohort. The presence/absence analyses assumed that sequencing depth was roughly uniform across donors, and that assumption may not be true. Compared with the 666-donor mean, donors in an Asian-associated ancestry cluster had fewer N-insertions in productive TCRs, according to a later genetic analysis. Only TCR beta chains were sequenced in this cohort, and the absence of alpha or paired-chain data limited detectable features. Broadly in line with IMGT annotations, most TCR beta V segments showed up in productive rearrangements about 87% or about 30% of the time in an earlier analysis of several hundred of the donors.

Measured from the cysteine to the phenylalanine, the CDR3 is 14 residues long. Only the CDR3 portion is preserved as DNA: 42 bases, with reading frame beginning at the first base. The germline V gene gives CDR1 as SGDLS and CDR2 as YYNGEE. Trimming takes 4 bases off V and 2 bases off J; junction bases not matched to a gene: 4. This clonotype was obtained from a man younger than 35 in good health and CMV-seronegative. The specimen was PBMCs. Here the chain combines TRBV9 and TRBJ2-5; TRBD2 matches 8 bases in the middle. The sequenced DNA: TGTGCCAGCAGCACGGGAGGGGGACAAGAGACCCAGTACTTC. Its protein reads: CASSTGGGQETQYF. Reference TRBV9 and TRBJ2-5 genes cover what lies past the CDR3, so the full variable domain is DSGVTQTPKHLITATGQRVTLRCSPRSGDLSVYWYQQSLDQGLQFLIQYYNGEERAKGNILERFSAQQFPDLHSELNLSSLELGDSALYFCASSTGGGQETQYFGPGTRLLVL.